The 20 T cell receptor beta chains below all came from one sample that was sequenced in a study of blood T cell repertoires in COVID-19. Libraries were prepared by immunoSEQ multiplex PCR; TCRdb keeps only in-frame clonotypes and omits some of them. In the table there are 40,000 to 50,000 clones, about 89% of which are singletons. Sequenced: peripheral blood. These receptors were obtained from a human donor in a cohort sampled during active COVID-19.

The chain has TRBV24-1 and TRBJ2-3; D is unresolved. V was clipped by 0 bases and J by 2 bases, with 5 bases between them. Germline CDR1 is KGHDR and CDR2 is SFDVKD. This CDR3 region has 14 residues. The CDR3 DNA follows: TGTGCCACCAGTGATTTGGCAGTCACAGATACGCAGTATTTT. Translation: CATSDLAVTDTQYF.

The V call is TRBV27, the J call TRBJ2-3; D might be TRBD2 (6 bases). Trimming removed 5 bases at V and 0 bases at J, with 12 bases between. Per germline, CDR1 MNHEY and CDR2 SMNVEV (reference sequence). This CDR3 region has 15 residues. CDR3 DNA sequence: TGTGCCAGCAGTCTAGAGGGACTGAGCACAGATACGCAGTATTTT. Translating gives CASSLEGLSTDTQYF.

This chain links TRBV6-5 with TRBJ1-4; TRBD1 agrees at 12 bases. Germline lookup yields CDR1 MNHEY and CDR2 SVGAGI. There are 14 residues in the CDR3. V lost 8 bases and J lost 3; bases outside the gene matches: 1. This CDR3 reads CASGTGGSNEKLFF. The CDR3 DNA sequence: TGTGCCAGCGGGACAGGGGGCTCTAATGAAAAACTGTTTTTT.

The rearrangement joins TRBV7-2 to TRBJ2-2, with TRBD1 identical over 8 bases. V was pared by 4 bases and J by 3 bases, with 4 bases of the junction left unmatched. CDR1 is SGHTA and CDR2 is FQGNSA in the germline V gene. The CDR3 is 15 amino acids. The CDR3 loop is CASSWGQVYTGELFF. The CDR3 DNA reads TGTGCCAGCAGCTGGGGACAGGTCTACACCGGGGAGCTGTTTTTT.

The chain employs TRBV10-2 and TRBJ1-1; the D is unclear. The CDR3 loop spans 14 amino acids. CDR1 WSHSY and CDR2 SAAADI come from the germline V gene. The V end was cut by 5 bases, the J end by 5 bases, with 15 bases between. The CDR3 DNA is TGCGCCAGCAGTCGGTTCCCTGGAGGAACTGAAGCTTTCTTT. As protein: CASSRFPGGTEAFF.

The chain uses TRBV27 and TRBJ2-7, with 9 bases that match TRBD2. This CDR3 is 16 amino acids long. The germline gives CDR1 MNHEY, CDR2 SMNVEV (reference sequence). Trimming took 6 bases from V and 3 from J; bases not matched to a gene: 12. The DNA for the CDR3 is TGTGCCAGCAGGGTCCTCTCCAGCGGGAGGATCTACGAGCAGTACTTC. It codes for CASRVLSSGRIYEQYF.

The chain recombines TRBV24-1 with TRBJ1-5; tentative D call: TRBD1 (5 bases). Germline CDR1 and CDR2: KGHDR and SFDVKD. This CDR3 is built from 15 residues. Between the trimmed V and J ends, which lost 3 bases and 0 bases, there was a span of 8 bases. The CDR3 region is CATSDADSSNQPQHF. DNA for the CDR3: TGTGCCACCAGTGATGCCGACAGTAGCAATCAGCCCCAGCATTTT.

The CDR3 sequence is CASNEKRGGSYEQYF. CDR3 DNA sequence: TGTGCCAGCAACGAGAAGCGGGGGGGCTCCTACGAGCAGTACTTC. This rearrangement joins TRBV2 to TRBJ2-7, with 10 positions matching TRBD2. V was clipped by 7 bases and J by 0 bases; unmatched bases: 6. The CDR3 loop spans 15 amino acids. The germline CDR1 and CDR2 sequences are SNHLY and FYNNEI.

The chain joins TRBV7-9 to TRBJ2-5; TRBD2 agrees at 11 bases. The germline V gene encodes CDR1 SEHNR and CDR2 FQNEAQ (reference sequence). Unmatched junction bases numbered 7, after V lost 5 bases and J lost 2 bases. The length of the CDR3 is 16 residues. The DNA for the CDR3 is TGTGCCAGCAGCGGCCCTAGCGGGGGGCCACAAGAGACCCAGTACTTC. As protein: CASSGPSGGPQETQYF.

The rearrangement links TRBV10-3 to TRBJ2-6, with unresolved D. V dropped 4 bases and J dropped 0 bases, with 22 bases sitting between them. Germline loops: CDR1 ENHRY, CDR2 SYGVKD. This CDR3 contains 20 residues. This CDR3 reads CAISGGDGVNSASGANVLTF. The CDR3 nucleotides read TGTGCCATCAGTGGTGGAGACGGAGTTAACTCGGCCTCTGGGGCCAACGTCCTGACTTTC.

By share, this clone ranks as medium-sized. The chain uses TRBV2 and TRBJ2-6; weak D call: TRBD2 (6 bases). CDR3 size: 16 residues. V gave up 3 bases and J gave up 5 bases, with 14 bases separating them. Germline loops: CDR1 SNHLY, CDR2 FYNNEI. CDR3 sequence (DNA): TGTGCCAGCAGTGATCCGGGGACTTTTAGGGCCAACGTCCTGACTTTC. Translating gives CASSDPGTFRANVLTF.

A single count supports this clone. The chain is built from TRBV6-5 and TRBJ1-1, with 8 bases aligning to TRBD1. This CDR3 is 12 amino acids long. Germline assignment: CDR1 MNHEY and CDR2 SVGAGI. Trimming cost V 5 bases and J 6 bases; bases outside gene matches: 2. For the CDR3, the DNA is TGTGCCAGCAGTCCACAGGGGGCTGAAGCTTTCTTT. Protein: CASSPQGAEAFF.

The chain carries TRBV19 and TRBJ2-4; 7 bases match TRBD2. The CDR3 is 13 amino acids. With 6 bases clipped from V and 11 bases from J, the junction kept 10 bases outside the gene matches. The germline gives CDR1 LNHDA, CDR2 SQIVND (reference sequence). The CDR3 here is CASSPGASGFQYF. CDR3 nucleotide sequence: TGTGCCAGTAGCCCTGGGGCTAGCGGATTTCAGTACTTC.

The chain is built from TRBV29-1 and TRBJ2-3; D might be TRBD2 (5 bases). Germline CDR1 is SQVTM and CDR2 is ANQGSEA. This CDR3 contains 16 residues. V was trimmed by 4 bases and J by 4 bases, leaving 21 bases between them. The CDR3 region is CSVVRGEGKRPDTQYF. CDR3 bases: TGCAGCGTTGTCCGAGGTGAGGGAAAAAGGCCAGATACGCAGTATTTT.

CDR3 amino acids: CASTLDYIGNEQFF. DNA of the CDR3: TGCGCCAGCACTCTGGACTATATTGGAAATGAGCAGTTCTTC. This rearrangement joins TRBV5-1 to TRBJ2-1; D perhaps matches TRBD2 (6 bases). Germline V gene data show CDR1 as SGHRS and CDR2 as YFSETQ. This CDR3 comprises 14 residues. V shed 6 bases and J shed 7 bases, with 17 bases lying between them.

This clone was seen a single time. V usage is TRBV27 and J usage is TRBJ1-5; 7 bases align to TRBD1. Germline V gene data show CDR1 as MNHEY and CDR2 as SMNVEV (reference sequence). CDR3 length: 15 amino acids. Germline trimming cut 4 bases from V and 2 bases from J; bases unmatched to any gene: 5. DNA for the CDR3: TGTGCCAGCAGTTCTCGACAGGGTGGCAATCAGCCCCAGCATTTT. Protein sequence: CASSSRQGGNQPQHF.

The sample holds one count of this clone. V usage is TRBV27 and J usage is TRBJ2-7; TRBD2 aligns across 7 bases. The germline V gene encodes CDR1 MNHEY and CDR2 SMNVEV (reference sequence). This CDR3 region has 15 residues. The J segment lost 3 bases and the V segment lost 7 bases, leaving 12 bases of the junction unmatched. The CDR3 spells CASNPRGAGSYEQYF. In DNA, the CDR3 is TGTGCCAGCAACCCCCGGGGAGCGGGAAGCTACGAGCAGTACTTC.

V and J are TRBV5-1 and TRBJ2-5; 8 bases fit TRBD2. Losses at the gene ends were 0 bases for V and 0 bases for J; bases not matched to a gene: 10. In germline, CDR1 is SGHRS, CDR2 YFSETQ. The CDR3 is made up of 18 amino acids. In DNA, the CDR3 is TGCGCCAGCAGCTTGGGGGTCTTGAGCGGGGGACACCAAGAGACCCAGTACTTC. Its translation is CASSLGVLSGGHQETQYF.

The chain links TRBV5-1 to TRBJ2-7; TRBD2 matches 7 bases. The CDR3 has 15 amino acids. The germline V gene has CDR1 SGHRS and CDR2 YFSETQ. After removal of 0 bases from V and 4 bases from J, the junction contained 7 bases not matched to a gene. As DNA, the CDR3 is TGCGCCAGCAGCTTGGTAGGGACTATCGGGTACGAGCAGTACTTC. This encodes CASSLVGTIGYEQYF.

The chain joins TRBV4-1 to TRBJ1-1; D is uncertain. This CDR3 is built from 13 residues. V lost 5 bases and J lost 0, with 7 bases in between. Germline lookup yields CDR1 MGHRA and CDR2 YSYEKL. The CDR3 region is CASSLRMNTEAFF. The DNA of the CDR3 is TGCGCCAGCAGCTTGCGGATGAACACTGAAGCTTTCTTT.